Listed below are T cell receptor beta chains from one sample, sequenced in a study of Ad26.COV2.S vaccination and SARS-CoV-2 variants. Clones were read by immunoSEQ multiplex PCR, and TCRdb kept only the in-frame ones, dropping some. This table holds approximately 410,000 clones, over 80% found once. The specimen was peripheral blood, collected in a trial of Ad26.COV2.S vaccine versus placebo. These receptors were taken from a person aged 18-60 years who received the Ad26.COV2.S COVID-19 vaccine or a placebo. The CDR3 runs from the conserved cysteine through the conserved F or W.

V gene: TRBV5-6
J gene: TRBJ2-5
CDR3 protein: CASSLYRGIQETQYF

V gene: TRBV19
J gene: TRBJ1-5
CDR3 protein: CASSPVRGQPQHF

V gene: TRBV19
J gene: TRBJ1-3
CDR3 protein: CASSTTGGNTIYF

V gene: TRBV18
J gene: TRBJ1-4
CDR3 protein: CASSPTSGASYEKLFF

V gene: TRBV6-1
J gene: TRBJ1-1
CDR3 protein: CASSERLVNTEAFF

V gene: TRBV18
J gene: TRBJ2-7
CDR3 protein: CASSEPGVPPPVEQYF

V gene: TRBV6-5
J gene: TRBJ1-2
CDR3 protein: CASSYSSEGQGYGYTF

V gene: TRBV11-3
J gene: TRBJ2-2
CDR3 protein: CASSGGDRRTGELFF

V gene: TRBV5-1
J gene: TRBJ2-3
CDR3 protein: CASSTGDSQPGDTQYF

V gene: TRBV7-8
J gene: TRBJ1-5
CDR3 protein: CASSPWTGDNQPQHF

V gene: TRBV7-9
J gene: TRBJ1-2
CDR3 protein: CASSSTTTGTYGYTF

V gene: TRBV6-5
J gene: TRBJ2-2
CDR3 protein: CASSRNTGELFF

V gene: TRBV28
J gene: TRBJ2-2
CDR3 protein: CASSHPGGATNTGELFF

V gene: TRBV14
J gene: TRBJ2-7
CDR3 protein: CASSQVLGVGSYEQYF

V gene: TRBV7-2
J gene: TRBJ2-3
CDR3 protein: CASSLSPIVGVIDTQYF

V gene: TRBV28
J gene: TRBJ1-4
CDR3 protein: CASRVHNEKLFF

V gene: TRBV7-2
J gene: TRBJ1-3
CDR3 protein: CASSFDSSGNTIYF

V gene: TRBV30
J gene: TRBJ1-2
CDR3 protein: CAWSVQGEVYGYTF

V gene: TRBV2
J gene: TRBJ1-6
CDR3 protein: CASTGRENSPLHF

V gene: TRBV6-5
J gene: TRBJ1-1
CDR3 protein: CASSYSSRNTEAFF

V gene: TRBV9
J gene: TRBJ2-3
CDR3 protein: CASSQEGTPSTDTQYF

V gene: TRBV19
J gene: TRBJ1-2
CDR3 protein: CASIDGDRGPRGYGYTF

V gene: TRBV2
J gene: TRBJ2-1
CDR3 protein: CASARRPLYSYNEQFF

V gene: TRBV20-1
J gene: TRBJ1-3
CDR3 protein: CSASGLRGSGNTIYF

V gene: TRBV29-1
J gene: TRBJ1-4
CDR3 protein: CSAKVGQSTNEKLFF

V gene: TRBV7-8
J gene: TRBJ1-6
CDR3 protein: CASSPRDRGFSLHF

V gene: TRBV28
J gene: TRBJ2-7
CDR3 protein: CASRITGEGRTYEQYF

V gene: TRBV19
J gene: TRBJ2-2
CDR3 protein: CASSIEDGVGELFF

V gene: TRBV6-6
J gene: TRBJ1-5
CDR3 protein: CASKDSNQPQHF

V gene: TRBV19
J gene: TRBJ2-4
CDR3 protein: CASSISGGLLVAKNIQYF

V gene: TRBV27
J gene: TRBJ2-7
CDR3 protein: CASSFRGPYEQYF

V gene: TRBV6-2/TRBV6-3
J gene: TRBJ2-2
CDR3 protein: CASSYTAGGGTGELFF

V gene: TRBV5-1
J gene: TRBJ1-4
CDR3 protein: CASSLAGEKLFF

V gene: TRBV4-1
J gene: TRBJ1-4
CDR3 protein: CASSQEVLGSGEKLFF

V gene: TRBV7-9
J gene: TRBJ2-7
CDR3 protein: CASSLDGGYEQYF

V gene: TRBV6-2/TRBV6-3
J gene: TRBJ1-1
CDR3 protein: CASSYVGTTEAFF